This is a list of T cell receptor beta chains from one sample in a study of regulatory T cells in long-lasting Graves disease. TCRdb called the multiplex PCR reads again in MiXCR, with one record for every CDR3 protein. The sample includes a few hundred thousand distinct CDR3 sequences, roughly a sixth seen only once; the top ten take approximately 30%. A further study also used this sample, focusing on T cells in Graves' hyperthyroidism and ophthalmopathy.

The sample here was peripheral blood mononuclear cells (PBMCs), taken at new diagnosis, from a patient treated with antithyroid drugs. The receptors stem from a man aged 40-49 years with Graves disease. The CDR3 runs from the conserved cysteine through the conserved F or W. The order of the fields is D gene, clone size, V gene, J gene, CDR3 protein, CDR3 DNA. D genes are given only for firm matches. The listing skips clone size in some rows; elsewhere it reads once, few, many or a size class.

D gene: NA
clone size: many
V gene: TRBV18
J gene: TRBJ2-1
CDR3 protein: CASSPRTINEQFF
CDR3 DNA: TGTGCCAGCTCACCGAGGACAATCAATGAGCAGTTCTTC

D gene: NA
clone size: many
V gene: TRBV5-1
J gene: TRBJ1-2
CDR3 protein: CASSVLRGSGGYTF
CDR3 DNA: TGCGCCAGCAGCGTACTACGAGGTTCGGGTGGCTACACCTTC

D gene: TRBD1
clone size: few
V gene: TRBV12-3/TRBV12-4
J gene: TRBJ1-5
CDR3 protein: CASSMGQGRQPQHF
CDR3 DNA: TGTGCCAGCAGTATGGGACAGGGAAGGCAGCCCCAGCATTTT

D gene: NA
clone size: many
V gene: TRBV20-1
J gene: TRBJ2-7
CDR3 protein: CSALRGSSEQYF
CDR3 DNA: TGCAGTGCCTTACGGGGGTCAAGCGAGCAGTACTTC

D gene: TRBD1
clone size: many
V gene: TRBV11-2
J gene: TRBJ1-1
CDR3 protein: CASSQEGTGDTEAFF
CDR3 DNA: TGTGCCAGCAGCCAGGAGGGGACAGGGGACACTGAAGCTTTCTTT

D gene: NA
clone size: NA
V gene: TRBV25-1
J gene: TRBJ2-1
CDR3 protein: CASSELVRGDNEQFF
CDR3 DNA: TGTGCCAGCAGTGAATTGGTCAGGGGGGACAATGAGCAGTTCTTC

D gene: NA
clone size: few
V gene: TRBV7-9
J gene: TRBJ1-2
CDR3 protein: CASSFRGADGYTF
CDR3 DNA: TGTGCCAGCAGCTTCCGGGGTGCGGATGGCTACACCTTC

D gene: NA
clone size: many
V gene: TRBV29-1
J gene: TRBJ2-7
CDR3 protein: CSVEDFWGERNEQYF
CDR3 DNA: TGCAGCGTTGAAGATTTCTGGGGGGAAAGGAATGAGCAGTACTTC

D gene: NA
clone size: many
V gene: TRBV3-1
J gene: TRBJ1-2
CDR3 protein: CASSQQGAYGYTF
CDR3 DNA: TGTGCCAGCTCGCAACAGGGAGCCTATGGCTACACCTTC

D gene: NA
clone size: many
V gene: TRBV7-9
J gene: TRBJ2-4
CDR3 protein: CASSRGLGRNIQYF
CDR3 DNA: TGTGCCAGCAGCCGGGGTTTGGGTAGGAACATTCAGTACTTC

D gene: NA
clone size: NA
V gene: TRBV7-3
J gene: TRBJ2-4
CDR3 protein: CASSFKAYLAKNIQYF
CDR3 DNA: TGTGCCAGCAGCTTCAAGGCTTACCTAGCCAAAAACATTCAGTACTTC

D gene: TRBD1
clone size: NA
V gene: TRBV11-2
J gene: TRBJ2-7
CDR3 protein: CASSLHRGPYEQYF
CDR3 DNA: TGTGCCAGCAGCCTTCACAGGGGACCCTACGAGCAGTACTTC

D gene: NA
clone size: many
V gene: TRBV30
J gene: TRBJ1-1
CDR3 protein: CAWSAGNLNTEAFF
CDR3 DNA: TGTGCCTGGAGTGCGGGCAACCTGAACACTGAAGCTTTCTTT

D gene: TRBD1
clone size: many
V gene: TRBV28
J gene: TRBJ2-7
CDR3 protein: CASEDRAINEQYF
CDR3 DNA: TGTGCCAGCGAGGACAGGGCTATAAACGAGCAGTACTTC

D gene: TRBD1
clone size: many
V gene: TRBV9
J gene: TRBJ2-3
CDR3 protein: CASSVGLGQGAADTQYF
CDR3 DNA: TGTGCCAGCAGCGTAGGGTTGGGACAGGGGGCAGCAGATACGCAGTATTTT

D gene: NA
clone size: many
V gene: TRBV6-1
J gene: TRBJ1-4
CDR3 protein: CASSRDGPFLATNEKLFF
CDR3 DNA: TGTGCCAGCAGCCGGGATGGTCCCTTCCTTGCAACTAATGAAAAACTGTTTTTT

D gene: NA
clone size: many
V gene: TRBV28
J gene: TRBJ2-7
CDR3 protein: CASSFLRGSYEQYF
CDR3 DNA: TGTGCCAGCAGTTTTCTTCGGGGCTCCTACGAGCAGTACTTC

D gene: NA
clone size: many
V gene: TRBV6-2/TRBV6-3
J gene: TRBJ1-6
CDR3 protein: CASSTRDNFYSPLHF
CDR3 DNA: TGTGCCAGCAGTACCCGGGACAATTTTTACTCACCCCTCCACTTT

D gene: NA
clone size: few
V gene: TRBV5-1
J gene: TRBJ2-1
CDR3 protein: CASSSRQIYNEQFF
CDR3 DNA: TGCGCCAGCAGCTCTCGACAGATCTACAATGAGCAGTTCTTC

D gene: NA
clone size: few
V gene: TRBV4-2
J gene: TRBJ2-5
CDR3 protein: CASSQDDGRLGTQYF
CDR3 DNA: TGTGCCAGCAGCCAAGACGACGGGAGACTAGGGACCCAGTACTTC

D gene: TRBD1
clone size: many
V gene: TRBV7-2
J gene: TRBJ2-7
CDR3 protein: CASSRQGPGEQYF
CDR3 DNA: TGTGCCAGCAGTCGACAGGGACCAGGCGAGCAGTACTTC

D gene: NA
clone size: many
V gene: TRBV2
J gene: TRBJ2-7
CDR3 protein: CASSEEGEQYF
CDR3 DNA: TGTGCCAGCAGTGAAGAAGGGGAGCAGTACTTC

D gene: NA
clone size: few
V gene: TRBV6-9
J gene: TRBJ2-7
CDR3 protein: CASSYGGRGYEQYF
CDR3 DNA: TGTGCCAGCAGTTACGGGGGGCGAGGCTACGAGCAGTACTTC

D gene: NA
clone size: few
V gene: TRBV20-1
J gene: TRBJ1-1
CDR3 protein: CSAEVRRYSEAFF
CDR3 DNA: TGCAGTGCTGAAGTGAGGCGATACTCTGAAGCTTTCTTT

D gene: NA
clone size: NA
V gene: TRBV5-1
J gene: TRBJ2-5
CDR3 protein: CASSTGATQETQYF
CDR3 DNA: TGCGCCAGCAGCACCGGTGCAACCCAAGAGACCCAGTACTTC

D gene: TRBD1
clone size: NA
V gene: TRBV28
J gene: TRBJ1-2
CDR3 protein: CASQTGEYGYTF
CDR3 DNA: TGTGCCAGCCAGACAGGGGAGTATGGCTACACCTTC